This entry lists 11 T cell receptor beta chains sequenced from one sample in a study of blood T cells in healthy people across ages. The use of a sample-barcoded 5' primer and a J-beta primer mix characterized a second PCR of about 6 to 12 cycles. One entry per CDR3 protein, called by TCRdb with MiXCR from the 5' RACE reads. This table holds some 900,000 distinct CDR3 sequences, less than 35% found once. The sequenced sample consisted of blood. The receptors stem from a woman of 80 years or more in good health.

The chain is built from TRBV7-3 and TRBJ2-2; 10 bases line up with TRBD2. The CDR3 is made up of 15 amino acids. In germline, CDR1 is SGHTA, CDR2 FQGTGA. After removal of 5 bases from V and 4 bases from J, the junction contained 4 bases not matched to a gene. The CDR3 DNA sequence: TGTGCCAGCAGCCCCACTAGCGGGGTCACCGGGGAGCTGTTTTTT. This sequence encodes CASSPTSGVTGELFF.

In its sample, this clonotype was seen once. The V call is TRBV12-3 or TRBV12-4, the J call TRBJ2-7; 8 bases are shared with TRBD2. This CDR3 is built from 15 residues. With V trimmed by 5 bases and J by 2 bases, 8 bases remained unmatched. The CDR3 DNA is TGTGCCAGCAGTCCCGGAGCGGGGGTGACCTACGAGCAGTACTTC. Amino acid sequence: CASSPGAGVTYEQYF.

This clonotype was counted ten times or more. The chain is built from TRBV4-3 and TRBJ2-1, with D possibly TRBD1 on 7 matching bases. V was pared by 0 bases and J by 3 bases, with 12 bases between. Germline V lookup: CDR1 LGHNA, CDR2 YSLEER. The CDR3 is 16 amino acids. The CDR3 spells CASSQDGQGGYNEQFF. CDR3 bases: TGCGCCAGCAGCCAAGACGGCCAGGGGGGCTACAATGAGCAGTTCTTC.

This clonotype was counted many times. The chain has TRBV5-6 and TRBJ1-4; D possibly corresponds to TRBD1 (6 bases). V lost 7 bases, J lost 6 bases, and 16 bases lay in between. Germline V gives CDR1 SGHDT, CDR2 YYEEEE. There are 14 residues in the CDR3. The CDR3 region is CASLKTGRDEKLFF. Here the CDR3 DNA reads TGTGCCAGCCTGAAGACAGGTCGGGATGAAAAACTGTTTTTT.

This clonotype came up many times. The CDR3 sequence: CSATVPSGANVLTF. CDR3 in DNA: TGCAGTGCTACCGTTCCCTCTGGGGCCAACGTCCTGACTTTC. The chain couples TRBV20-1 to TRBJ2-6; D not certain. The CDR3 has 14 amino acids. Germline V lookup: CDR1 DFQATT, CDR2 SNEGSKA (reference sequence). Trimming took off 4 bases at V and 0 bases at J, with 7 bases between the two ends.

V gene TRBV20-1 combines with J gene TRBJ2-7; possibly TRBD1 or TRBD2 for D (6 bases each). The CDR3 is 14 amino acids. Trimming left V 0 bases short and J 4 bases short, with 13 bases between. Germline V gives CDR1 DFQATT, CDR2 SNEGSKA (reference sequence). DNA of the CDR3: TGCAGTGCTAGAGATGTAAGGGGGGAATACGAGCAGTACTTC. This gives the protein CSARDVRGEYEQYF.

This chain joins TRBV6-1 and TRBJ1-1; 9 nucleotides agree with TRBD1. V lost 6 bases to trimming and J lost 6 bases; unmatched junction nucleotides: 11. CDR3 length: 15 amino acids. Germline values: CDR1 MNHNS, CDR2 SASEGT. The DNA for the CDR3 is TGTGCCAGCAGCGCCCCCGACAGGGGGTGGTCTGAAGCTTTCTTT. This translates into CASSAPDRGWSEAFF.

This clonotype has a count of ten or more. The chain combines TRBV21-1 with TRBJ2-5; TRBD1, the table's D call, was not compared with the DNA. TRBV21-1 is a pseudogene locus. This CDR3 contains 11 residues. The DNA of the CDR3 is TGTGCCAGCACCGGAGGGGAGACCCAGTACTTC. Protein product: CASTGGETQYF.

The chain is built from TRBV12-3 or TRBV12-4 and TRBJ1-4, with D uncertain. Trimming cost V 1 base and J 7 bases, with 16 bases left between them. The length of the CDR3 is 16 residues. CDR3 protein: CASSLGSLTAGEKLFF. The CDR3 DNA reads as TGTGCCAGCAGTTTAGGGTCACTCACAGCTGGTGAAAAACTGTTTTTT.

Only one count was recorded for this clonotype. At one boundary the junction diverges from the germline segment, which might be a read error. This chain connects TRBV6-5 to TRBJ2-7; D uncertain. The CDR3 contains 12 residues. In germline, CDR1 is MNHEY, CDR2 SVGAGI. DNA of the CDR3: TGTGCCGGCAGTTACTCGGTTGGGGAGCAGTACTTC. Protein sequence: CAGSYSVGEQYF.

This clonotype has at least ten counts. The chain recombines TRBV9 with TRBJ1-4; 9 positions agree with TRBD1. Germline V gene data show CDR1 as SGDLS and CDR2 as YYNGEE. The CDR3 is made up of 14 amino acids. V gave up 3 bases and J gave up 8 bases; unmatched junction bases: 5. CDR3 residues: CASSARTGAEKLFF. The CDR3 DNA follows: TGTGCCAGCAGCGCGAGGACAGGGGCAGAAAAACTGTTTTTT. The full variable domain, its missing parts supplied by reference TRBV9 and TRBJ1-4, is DSGVTQTPKHLITATGQRVTLRCSPRSGDLSVYWYQQSLDQGLQFLIQYYNGEERAKGNILERFSAQQFPDLHSELNLSSLELGDSALYFCASSARTGAEKLFFGSGTQLSVL.